This T cell receptor (beta chain) was documented in a study of PD-L1 blockade in urothelial cancer. Study summary: Patients had undergone 0 to 3 prior chemotherapy regimens. The authors examined blood 3 weeks (second dose) and 6 weeks after treatment start.

Time point of the sample: peripheral blood 6 weeks after treatment start. Diagnoses among patients were locally advanced or metastatic urothelial carcinoma. The templates were synthetic TCR analogs, and they were spiked into each PCR. The repertoire was sequenced with immunoSEQ multiplex PCR; TCRdb's copy has only in-frame clones and lacks some. The sample records 20,000 to 25,000 clones, around nine tenths being singletons. The clonotype originates from a woman aged 55-75 years with urothelial cancer. This specimen was PBMCs, taken around atezolizumab (anti-PD-L1) treatment.

The CDR3 is CASSSRDRGETQYF. CDR3 nucleotides: TGTGCCAGCAGCAGCCGGGACAGGGGAGAGACCCAGTACTTC. J is TRBJ2-5 and V is TRBV4-2; 10 nucleotides match TRBD1. Trimming cost V 5 bases and J 4 bases; bases outside gene matches: 4. The length of the CDR3 is 14 residues. The germline CDR1 and CDR2 sequences are LGHNA and YNFKEQ.